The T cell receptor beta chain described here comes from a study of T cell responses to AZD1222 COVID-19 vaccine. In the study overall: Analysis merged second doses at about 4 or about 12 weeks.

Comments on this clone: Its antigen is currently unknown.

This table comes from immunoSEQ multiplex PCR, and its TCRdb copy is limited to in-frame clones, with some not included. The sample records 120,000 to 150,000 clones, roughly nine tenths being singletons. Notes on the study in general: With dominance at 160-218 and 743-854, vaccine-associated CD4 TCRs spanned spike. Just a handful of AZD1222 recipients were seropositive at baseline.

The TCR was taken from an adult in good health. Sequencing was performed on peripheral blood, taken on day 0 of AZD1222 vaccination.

CDR3 nucleotide sequence: TGTGCCAGTAGTATAGGGTGGCCTAGTACGCGGGGGTACTCCTACAATGAGCAGTTCTTC. Its protein product is CASSIGWPSTRGYSYNEQFF. The V and J genes are TRBV19 and TRBJ2-1; 7 bases are a match to TRBD2. The CDR3 is 20 amino acids. Unmatched junction bases numbered 15, after V lost 1 base and J lost 0 bases. Germline V gene lookup returns CDR1 LNHDA and CDR2 SQIVND (reference sequence).